Below are 10 T cell receptor beta chains sequenced from a single sample in a study of T-cell reconstitution after alpha-beta-depleted transplantation in children. Researchers prepared the TCRbeta library using unique molecular identifiers, the study reports. TCRdb analysed the PCR reads with MiXCR anew, one entry per CDR3 protein. This table holds about 130,000 distinct CDR3 sequences, around a tenth found once. Sequenced material: PBMCs, mostly from graft donor cells, taken 180 days after TCRalphabeta/CD19-depleted stem cell transplant. These receptors were taken from a girl under three years old who had a stem cell transplant for combined immunodeficiency, so the T cells may come from the graft donor.

The rearrangement links TRBV20-1 to TRBJ2-2; D gene uncertain. This CDR3 has 15 residues. Trimming cost V 0 bases and J 2 bases, with 10 bases left between them. Germline CDR1 is DFQATT and CDR2 is SNEGSKA (reference sequence). CDR3 region: CSARDLPRNTGELFF. The DNA of the CDR3 is TGCAGTGCTAGAGATCTGCCTCGTAACACCGGGGAGCTGTTTTTT.

This clonotype was observed at least ten times. The chain employs TRBV12-3 or TRBV12-4 and TRBJ1-5; TRBD1 aligns across 7 bases. The junction had 10 bases not matched to a gene; V was cut back by 4 bases and J by 4 bases. The CDR3 is made up of 16 amino acids. CDR3 protein: CASSSGQVFTNQPQHF. CDR3 sequence (DNA): TGTGCCAGCAGTTCTGGACAGGTCTTTACGAATCAGCCCCAGCATTTT.

The rearrangement joins TRBV20-1 to TRBJ2-7; a weak D match, TRBD1 (5 bases). Trimming shortened V by 6 bases and J by 6 bases, and 18 bases separated the two germline ends. Germline values: CDR1 DFQATT, CDR2 SNEGSKA (reference sequence). This CDR3 contains 13 residues. CDR3 residues: CSALDPGHLEQYF. DNA for the CDR3: TGCAGTGCGCTGGACCCCGGACACCTCGAGCAGTACTTC.

The rearrangement links TRBV20-1 to TRBJ2-5, with 8 bases lining up with TRBD2. The V segment lost 6 bases and the J segment 9 bases; nucleotides outside the gene matches: 12. The V gene's germline CDR1 is DFQATT and CDR2 SNEGSKA (reference sequence). The CDR3 extends over 13 amino acids. Here the CDR3 reads CSAAGTRVGAQYF. CDR3 sequence (DNA): TGCAGTGCAGCCGGGACTAGGGTAGGAGCCCAGTACTTC.

This clonotype was recorded only once. This rearrangement joins TRBV3-1 to TRBJ2-5, with a weak D call TRBD1 (5 bases). The germline V gene has CDR1 LGHDT and CDR2 YNNKEL (reference sequence). Trimming took off 0 bases at V and 9 bases at J, with 11 bases between the two ends. The CDR3 is made up of 13 amino acids. The CDR3, as DNA: TGTGCCAGCAGCCAAGATCGAAGGACATCCCAGTACTTC. It translates to CASSQDRRTSQYF.

This clonotype showed up just a few times. The chain links TRBV12-3 or TRBV12-4 to TRBJ2-2, with D uncertain. This CDR3 is 15 amino acids long. The V and J ends lost 5 bases and 0 bases respectively, with 10 bases between them. In nucleotides, the CDR3 is TGTGCCAGCAGTCCTATTTTGGCGAACACCGGGGAGCTGTTTTTT. Its translation: CASSPILANTGELFF.

This clonotype was observed a handful of times. The chain couples TRBV20-1 to TRBJ2-3, with D perhaps assigned TRBD1 or TRBD2 (5 bases each). CDR3 length: 14 amino acids. The V end was cut by 3 bases, the J end by 0 bases, with 10 bases between. Germline CDR1 and CDR2: DFQATT and SNEGSKA (reference sequence). The CDR3 nucleotides read TGCAGTGCTAGGGGGGACCTAAGCACAGATACGCAGTATTTT. This encodes CSARGDLSTDTQYF.

This clonotype has more than one count but fewer than ten. The J gene is TRBJ2-1, the V gene TRBV20-1, with 7 bases identical to TRBD2. V dropped 1 base and J dropped 3; count of bases not matched to a gene: 6. Germline V gives CDR1 DFQATT, CDR2 SNEGSKA (reference sequence). The CDR3 spans 15 residues. DNA for the CDR3: TGCAGTGCTAGAGGGCCAGCGGGGCTCTACAATGAGCAGTTCTTC. The encoded protein is CSARGPAGLYNEQFF.

This clonotype has a handful of counts. The chain couples TRBV5-5 to TRBJ2-1; TRBD2 agrees at 11 bases. J lost 3 bases, V lost 2 bases, and 7 bases had no gene match. The length of the CDR3 is 17 residues. Germline values: CDR1 SGHKS, CDR2 YYEKEE (reference sequence). CDR3 loop: CASSFPGTSGYYNEQFF. The DNA of the CDR3 is TGTGCCAGCAGCTTCCCCGGGACTAGCGGTTACTACAATGAGCAGTTCTTC.

This clonotype was detected a few times. V usage is TRBV12-3 or TRBV12-4 and J usage is TRBJ2-1; 9 nucleotides align to TRBD2. Losses at the gene ends were 5 bases for V and 8 bases for J; bases not matched to a gene: 10. CDR3 length equals 15 residues. This CDR3 reads CASSILAGGGDEQFF. The CDR3 DNA is TGTGCCAGCAGTATACTCGCGGGAGGGGGGGATGAGCAGTTCTTC.